This T cell receptor (beta chain) was captured in a study of T cell clones after liver transplantation. TCRdb's copy holds only in-frame clones and misses some; the assay was immunoSEQ multiplex PCR. The data show tens of thousands of clones, 60% to 80% seen once. Trimming cost V 4 bases and J 2 bases; bases outside gene matches: 4. The CDR3 consists of 14 residues. Germline CDR1 is SNHLY and CDR2 is FYNNEI. This receptor was taken from a human patient who received a liver transplant. A share of the T cells may be of graft donor origin. The specimen was CD4+ T cells from blood, collected at the 22-month timepoint. V and J are TRBV2 and TRBJ2-7; 8 nucleotides match TRBD2. In DNA form, the CDR3 reads TGTGCCAGCAGTGCCAGCGGGGGACCCTACGAGCAGTACTTC. Protein: CASSASGGPYEQYF. The complete variable domain, with remaining parts taken from reference TRBV2 and TRBJ2-7, reads EPEVTQTPSHQVTQMGQEVILRCVPISNHLYFYWYRQILGQKVEFLVSFYNNEISEKSEIFDDQFSVERPDGSNFTLKIRSTKLEDSAMYFCASSASGGPYEQYFGPGTRLTVT.